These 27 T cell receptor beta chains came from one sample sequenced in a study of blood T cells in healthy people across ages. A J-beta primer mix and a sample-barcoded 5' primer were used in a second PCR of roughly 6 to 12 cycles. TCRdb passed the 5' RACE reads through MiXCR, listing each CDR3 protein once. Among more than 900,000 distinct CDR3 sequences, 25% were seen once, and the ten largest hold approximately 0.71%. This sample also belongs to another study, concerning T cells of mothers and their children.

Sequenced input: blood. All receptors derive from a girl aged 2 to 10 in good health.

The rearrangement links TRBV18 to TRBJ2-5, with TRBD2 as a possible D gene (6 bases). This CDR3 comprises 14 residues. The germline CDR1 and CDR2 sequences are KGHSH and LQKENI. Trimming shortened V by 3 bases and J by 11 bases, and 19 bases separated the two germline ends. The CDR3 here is CASSPGLSNVEQYF. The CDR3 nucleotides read TGTGCCAGCTCACCGGGACTCTCAAATGTGGAGCAGTACTTC.

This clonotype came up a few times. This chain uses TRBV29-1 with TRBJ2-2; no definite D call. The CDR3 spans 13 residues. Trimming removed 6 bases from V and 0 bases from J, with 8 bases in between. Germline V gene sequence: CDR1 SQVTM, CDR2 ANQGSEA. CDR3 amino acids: CSVAVSNTGELFF. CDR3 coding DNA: TGCAGCGTGGCGGTCTCGAACACCGGGGAGCTGTTTTTT.

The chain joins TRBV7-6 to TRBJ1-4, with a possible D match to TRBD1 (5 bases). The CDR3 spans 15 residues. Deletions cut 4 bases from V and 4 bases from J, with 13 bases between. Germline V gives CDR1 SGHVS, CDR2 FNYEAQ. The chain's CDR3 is CASSSTRDLNEKLFF. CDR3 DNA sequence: TGTGCCAGCAGCTCGACCAGGGACCTTAATGAAAAACTGTTTTTT.

CDR3 bases: TGTGCCAGCATGACAGGGCCCCACGAGCAGTACTTC. Translated, it gives CASMTGPHEQYF. V gene TRBV6-6 combines with J gene TRBJ2-1; 7 bases line up with TRBD1. Gene TRBJ2-7 matches the end of the DNA better, so the J call may be wrong. This CDR3 is 12 amino acids long. CDR1 is MNHNY, CDR2 SVGAGI, per germline (reference sequence).

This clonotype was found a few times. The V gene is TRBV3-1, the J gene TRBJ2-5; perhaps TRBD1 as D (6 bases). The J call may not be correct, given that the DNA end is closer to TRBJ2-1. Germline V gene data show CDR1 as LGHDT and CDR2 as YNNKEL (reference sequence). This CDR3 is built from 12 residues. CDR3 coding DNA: TGTGCCAGCGGCCTAGGGGGCAATGAGCAGTTCTTC. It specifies CASGLGGNEQFF.

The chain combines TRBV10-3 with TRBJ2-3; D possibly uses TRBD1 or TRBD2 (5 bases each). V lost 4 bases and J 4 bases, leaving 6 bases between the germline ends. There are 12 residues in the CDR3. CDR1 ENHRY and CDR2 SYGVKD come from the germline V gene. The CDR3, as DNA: TGTGCCATCAGTGTGGGGGCAGATACGCAGTATTTT. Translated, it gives CAISVGADTQYF.

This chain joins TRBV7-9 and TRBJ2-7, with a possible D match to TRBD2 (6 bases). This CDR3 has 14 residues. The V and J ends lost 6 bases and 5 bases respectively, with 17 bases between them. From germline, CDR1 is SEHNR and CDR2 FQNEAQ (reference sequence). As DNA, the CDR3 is TGTGCCAGCAGACCCTGGGGGGTGTCGAACGAGCAGTACTTC. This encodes CASRPWGVSNEQYF.

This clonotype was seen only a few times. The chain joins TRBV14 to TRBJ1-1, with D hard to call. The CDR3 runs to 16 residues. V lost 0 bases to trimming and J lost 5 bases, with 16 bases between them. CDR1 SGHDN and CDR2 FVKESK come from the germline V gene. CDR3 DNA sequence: TGTGCCAGCAGCCAAGATCTCGTGACCGGTTCGACTGAAGCTTTCTTT. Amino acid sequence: CASSQDLVTGSTEAFF.

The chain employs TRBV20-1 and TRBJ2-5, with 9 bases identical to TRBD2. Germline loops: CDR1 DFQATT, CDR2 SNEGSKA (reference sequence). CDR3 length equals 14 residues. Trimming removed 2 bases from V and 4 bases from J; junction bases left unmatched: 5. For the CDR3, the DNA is TGCAGTGCTAGACTTCTAGCGGGAACAGAGACCCAGTACTTC. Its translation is CSARLLAGTETQYF.

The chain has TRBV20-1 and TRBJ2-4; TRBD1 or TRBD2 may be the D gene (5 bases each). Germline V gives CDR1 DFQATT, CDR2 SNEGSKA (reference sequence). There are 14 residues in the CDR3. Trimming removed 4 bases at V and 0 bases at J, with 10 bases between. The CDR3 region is CSATSGTAKNIQYF. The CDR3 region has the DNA TGCAGTGCTACCTCCGGGACAGCCAAAAACATTCAGTACTTC.

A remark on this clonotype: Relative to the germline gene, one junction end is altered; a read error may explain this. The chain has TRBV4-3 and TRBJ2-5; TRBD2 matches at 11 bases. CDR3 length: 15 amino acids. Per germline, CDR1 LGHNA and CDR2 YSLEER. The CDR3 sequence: CASRPLAGAQGTQYF. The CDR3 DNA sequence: TGCGCCAGCAGGCCACTAGCGGGGGCCCAAGGGACCCAGTACTTC.

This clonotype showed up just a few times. The CDR3, as DNA: TGTGCCAGCAGTTTTGGTTCGTTGGCCACAGATACGCAGTATTTT. This codes for CASSFGSLATDTQYF. The chain employs TRBV27 and TRBJ2-3, with unresolved D. The CDR3 runs 15 residues. CDR1 is MNHEY and CDR2 is SMNVEV in the germline V gene (reference sequence). Trimming took 3 bases from V and 2 from J, leaving 12 bases between them.

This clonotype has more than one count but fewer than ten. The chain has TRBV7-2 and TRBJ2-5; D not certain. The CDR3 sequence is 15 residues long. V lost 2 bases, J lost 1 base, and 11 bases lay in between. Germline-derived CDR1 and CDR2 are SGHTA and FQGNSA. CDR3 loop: CASSLFAGVQETQYF. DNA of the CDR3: TGTGCCAGCAGCTTATTCGCAGGAGTCCAAGAGACCCAGTACTTC.

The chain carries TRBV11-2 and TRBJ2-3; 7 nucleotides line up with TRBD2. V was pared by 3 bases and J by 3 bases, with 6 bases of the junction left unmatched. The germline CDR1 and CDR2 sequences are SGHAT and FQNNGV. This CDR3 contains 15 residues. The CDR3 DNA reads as TGTGCCAGCAGCTTTGGCTGGCGGGGGACAGATACGCAGTATTTT. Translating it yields CASSFGWRGTDTQYF.

DNA of the CDR3: TGTGCCATCAGTCGGACTGGAGATACGCAGTATTTT. Translated: CAISRTGDTQYF. The gene calls are TRBV10-3 and TRBJ2-3, with a possible D match to TRBD2 (5 bases). The CDR3 length is 12 residues. Deletions cut 5 bases from V and 5 bases from J, with 8 bases between. CDR1 is ENHRY, CDR2 SYGVKD, per germline.

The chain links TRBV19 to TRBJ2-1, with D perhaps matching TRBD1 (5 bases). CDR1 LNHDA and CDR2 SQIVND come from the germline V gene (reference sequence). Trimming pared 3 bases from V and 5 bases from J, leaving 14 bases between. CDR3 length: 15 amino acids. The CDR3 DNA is TGTGCCAGTAGTATCGGGCAGGGCGCCCACAATGAGCAGTTCTTC. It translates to CASSIGQGAHNEQFF.

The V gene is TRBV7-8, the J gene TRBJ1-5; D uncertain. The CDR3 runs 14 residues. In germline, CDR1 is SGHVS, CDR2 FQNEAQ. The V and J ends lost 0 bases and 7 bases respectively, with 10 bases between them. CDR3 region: CASSLAFASQPQHF. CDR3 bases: TGTGCCAGCAGCTTAGCATTCGCGTCGCAGCCCCAGCATTTT.

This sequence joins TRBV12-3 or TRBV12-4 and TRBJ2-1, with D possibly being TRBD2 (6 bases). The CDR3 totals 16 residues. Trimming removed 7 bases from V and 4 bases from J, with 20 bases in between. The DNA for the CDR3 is TGTGCCAGCAAATGGGAACGGGCGGGGACTTACAATGAGCAGTTCTTC. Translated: CASKWERAGTYNEQFF.

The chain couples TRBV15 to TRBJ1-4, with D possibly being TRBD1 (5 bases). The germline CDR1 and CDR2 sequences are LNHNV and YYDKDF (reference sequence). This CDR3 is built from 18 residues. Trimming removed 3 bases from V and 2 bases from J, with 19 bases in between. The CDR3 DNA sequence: TGTGCCACCAGCAGGTTCCCAGGGAACAGTGGGACTAATGAAAAACTGTTTTTT. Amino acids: CATSRFPGNSGTNEKLFF.

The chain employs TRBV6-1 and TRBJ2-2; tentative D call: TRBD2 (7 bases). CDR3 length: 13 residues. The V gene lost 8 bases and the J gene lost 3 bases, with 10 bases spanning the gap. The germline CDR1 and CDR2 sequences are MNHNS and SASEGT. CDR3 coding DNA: TGTGCCAGCGGGGAGGGGGACACCGGGGAGCTGTTTTTT. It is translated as CASGEGDTGELFF.

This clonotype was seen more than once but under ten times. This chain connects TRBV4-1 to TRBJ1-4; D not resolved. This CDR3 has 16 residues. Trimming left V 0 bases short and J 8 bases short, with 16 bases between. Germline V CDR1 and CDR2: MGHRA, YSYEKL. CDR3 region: CASSQDPGLVAEKLFF. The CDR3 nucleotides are TGCGCCAGCAGCCAAGATCCCGGCCTAGTGGCGGAAAAACTGTTTTTT.

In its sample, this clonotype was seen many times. The CDR3 loop reads CASSLRSGETQYF. As DNA, the CDR3 is TGTGCCAGCAGCTTAAGGTCGGGGGAGACCCAGTACTTC. This rearrangement joins TRBV7-2 to TRBJ2-5, with TRBD2 as a possible D gene (5 bases). Trimming took 2 bases from V and 5 from J, leaving 9 bases between them. The length of the CDR3 is 13 residues. Germline CDR1 is SGHTA and CDR2 is FQGNSA.

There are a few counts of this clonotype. CDR3 coding DNA: TGTGCCAGCAGCTTAACCTCAGGGAGGAAGAGCTCCTACAATGAGCAGTTCTTC. Translating it yields CASSLTSGRKSSYNEQFF. The genes are TRBV7-9 and TRBJ2-1; D is possibly TRBD2 (6 bases). The V gene's germline CDR1 is SEHNR and CDR2 FQNEAQ (reference sequence). The V end was cut by 2 bases, the J end by 0 bases, with 17 bases between. The CDR3 length is 18 residues.

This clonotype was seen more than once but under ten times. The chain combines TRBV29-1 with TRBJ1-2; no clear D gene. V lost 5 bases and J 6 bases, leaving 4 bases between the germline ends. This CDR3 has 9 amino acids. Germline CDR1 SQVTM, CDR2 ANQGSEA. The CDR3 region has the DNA TGCAGCGTTACCGATGGCTACACCTTC. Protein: CSVTDGYTF.

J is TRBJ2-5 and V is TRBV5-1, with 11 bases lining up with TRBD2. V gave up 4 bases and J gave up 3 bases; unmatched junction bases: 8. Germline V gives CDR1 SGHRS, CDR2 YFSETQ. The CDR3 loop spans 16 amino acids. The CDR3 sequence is CASSPPTSGVKETQYF. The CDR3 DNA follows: TGCGCCAGCAGCCCTCCGACTAGCGGGGTTAAAGAGACCCAGTACTTC.

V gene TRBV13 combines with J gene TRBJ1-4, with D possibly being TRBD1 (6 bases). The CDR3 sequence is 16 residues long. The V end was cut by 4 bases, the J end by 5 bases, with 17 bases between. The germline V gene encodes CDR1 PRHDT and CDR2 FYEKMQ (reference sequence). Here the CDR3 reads CASSSAARGGNEKLFF. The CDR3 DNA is TGTGCCAGCAGCTCAGCGGCGAGGGGGGGGAATGAAAAACTGTTTTTT.

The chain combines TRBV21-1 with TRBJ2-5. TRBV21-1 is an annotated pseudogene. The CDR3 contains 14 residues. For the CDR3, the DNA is TGTGCCAGCAGCGAAAGGAGGGTCCAAGAGACCCAGTACTTC. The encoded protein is CASSERRVQETQYF.